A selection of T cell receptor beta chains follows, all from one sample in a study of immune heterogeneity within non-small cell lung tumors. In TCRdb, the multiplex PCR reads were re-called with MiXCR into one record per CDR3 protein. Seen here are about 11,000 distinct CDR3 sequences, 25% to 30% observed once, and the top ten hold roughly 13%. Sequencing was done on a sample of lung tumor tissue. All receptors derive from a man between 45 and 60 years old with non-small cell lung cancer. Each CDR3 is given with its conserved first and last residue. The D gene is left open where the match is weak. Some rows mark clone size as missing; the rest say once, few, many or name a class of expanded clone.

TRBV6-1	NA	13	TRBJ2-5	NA	TGTGCCAGCAGTTTCTGGGTTTTGGAGACCCAGTACTTC	CASSFWVLETQYF
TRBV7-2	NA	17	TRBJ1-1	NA	TGTGCCAGCAGCTTATGGGGGTGGGGGCGGGCGAACACTGAAGCTTTCTTT	CASSLWGWGRANTEAFF
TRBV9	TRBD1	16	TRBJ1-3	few	TGTGCCAGCAGCCCAGAGACAGGGACTATTGGAAACACCATATATTTT	CASSPETGTIGNTIYF
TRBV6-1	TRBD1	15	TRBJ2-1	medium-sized	TGTGCCAGCAGTCGGGAGGGACAGGGGGCATATGAGCAGTTCTTC	CASSREGQGAYEQFF
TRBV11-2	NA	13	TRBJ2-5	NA	TGTGCCAGGAGTAAGGAGAACCAAGAGACCCAGTACTTC	CARSKENQETQYF
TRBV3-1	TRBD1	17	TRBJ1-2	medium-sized	TGTGCCAGCAGCCAAGATCTCGGACAGGGAACTAACTATGGCTACACCTTC	CASSQDLGQGTNYGYTF
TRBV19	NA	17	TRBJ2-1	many	TGTGCCAGTAGTATAGGAGGTCGGACGGGCTCCTACAATGAGCAGTTCTTC	CASSIGGRTGSYNEQFF
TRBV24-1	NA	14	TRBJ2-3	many	TGTGCCACCAGTGACCGGACCCTCACAGATACGCAGTATTTT	CATSDRTLTDTQYF
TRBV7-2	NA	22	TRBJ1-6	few	TGTGCCAGCAGCCCGCGCCCAACTCTGAACCGGGACAATCGCTCCTATAATTCACCCCTCCACTTT	CASSPRPTLNRDNRSYNSPLHF
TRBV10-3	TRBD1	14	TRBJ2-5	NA	TGTGCCAACTCGCCGGGACAGGGTTCCGAGACCCAGTACTTC	CANSPGQGSETQYF
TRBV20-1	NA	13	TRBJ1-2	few	TGCAGTGCTAGAGATCAAGTAGGCTATGGCTACACCTTC	CSARDQVGYGYTF
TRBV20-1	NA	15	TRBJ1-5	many	TGCAGTGCTAGTTGGGGGACCTCTAGCAATCAGCCCCAGCATTTT	CSASWGTSSNQPQHF
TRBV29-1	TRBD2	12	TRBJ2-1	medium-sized	TGCAGCCTCTCGCGGGAGAGTAATGAGCAGTTCTTC	CSLSRESNEQFF
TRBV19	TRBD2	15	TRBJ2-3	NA	TGTGCCAGTAGCTTTTGGGGGGGGAACACAGATACGCAGTATTTT	CASSFWGGNTDTQYF
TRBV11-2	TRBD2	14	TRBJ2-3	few	TGTGCCAGCAGCCCAAGCGGGAGGGCAGATACGCAGTATTTT	CASSPSGRADTQYF
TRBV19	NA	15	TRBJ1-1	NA	TGTGCCAGTAGCCACCCCGCGACAGAAAACACTGAAGCTTTCTTT	CASSHPATENTEAFF
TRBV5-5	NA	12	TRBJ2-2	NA	TGTGCCAGCAGCTCCGGTGTCGGGGAGCTGTTTTTT	CASSSGVGELFF
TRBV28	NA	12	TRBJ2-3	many	TGTGCCAGCAAGCCCAGCACAGATACGCAGTATTTT	CASKPSTDTQYF
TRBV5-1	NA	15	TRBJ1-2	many	TGCGCCAGCAGCCCCACTGGCCAGGGGCCCTATGGCTACACCTTC	CASSPTGQGPYGYTF
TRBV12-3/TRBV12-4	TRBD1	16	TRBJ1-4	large	TGTGCCAGCAGATCGACCCCAGGGGGCGGTGTTGAAAAACTGTTTTTT	CASRSTPGGGVEKLFF
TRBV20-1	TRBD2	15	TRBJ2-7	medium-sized	TGCAGTGCGCGAGATACGGGACTAGCGGACTACGAGCAGTACTTC	CSARDTGLADYEQYF
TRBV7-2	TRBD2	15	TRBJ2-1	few	TGTGCCAGCAGCTTAGAGAGCGGGAGGGCCAATGAGCAGTTCTTC	CASSLESGRANEQFF
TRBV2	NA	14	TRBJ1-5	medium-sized	TGTGCCAGCAGCCTTGGACCGATGAATCAGCCCCAGCATTTT	CASSLGPMNQPQHF
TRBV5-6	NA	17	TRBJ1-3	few	TGTGCCAGCAGCTTTGGCGGGGGGGGAACCCCTGGAAACACCATATATTTT	CASSFGGGGTPGNTIYF
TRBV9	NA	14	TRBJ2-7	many	TGTGCCAGCAGCCCTAGTCTGGGATTATACGAGCAGTACTTC	CASSPSLGLYEQYF
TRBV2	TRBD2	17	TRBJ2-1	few	TGTGCCAGCGACCCGACTAGCGGGATGAGGTCCTACAATGAGCAGTTCTTC	CASDPTSGMRSYNEQFF
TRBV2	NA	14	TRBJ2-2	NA	TGTTCCAGCAGTTCTCGGATGGACACCGGGGAGCTGTTTTTT	CSSSSRMDTGELFF
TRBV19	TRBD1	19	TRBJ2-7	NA	TGTGCCAGTAGTACCCCTCCTAGGGGGCGATTGACAACGGCCTACGGGCAGTACTTC	CASSTPPRGRLTTAYGQYF
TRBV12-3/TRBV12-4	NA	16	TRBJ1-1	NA	TGTGCCAGCAGCTTCGGGACCCACCCCTTGAACACTGAAGCTTTCTTT	CASSFGTHPLNTEAFF
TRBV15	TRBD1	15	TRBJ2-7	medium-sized	TGTGCCACCAGCAAACATAGGGACAGGGGGAACGAGCAGTACTTC	CATSKHRDRGNEQYF
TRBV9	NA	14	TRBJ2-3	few	TGTGCCAGCACCGGAGGGCTGGGGACAGATACGCAGTATTTT	CASTGGLGTDTQYF
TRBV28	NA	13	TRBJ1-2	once	TGTGCCAGCAGTCTATCAGGGAAGCATGGCTACACCTTC	CASSLSGKHGYTF
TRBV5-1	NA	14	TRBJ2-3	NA	TGCGCCAGCAGGGGGACTGCCGGCACAGATACGCAGTATTTT	CASRGTAGTDTQYF
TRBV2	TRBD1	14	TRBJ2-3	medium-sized	TGTGCCAGCACCCCGGGACAGGGTGAAGATACGCAGTATTTT	CASTPGQGEDTQYF
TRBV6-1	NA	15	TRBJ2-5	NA	TGTGCCAGCAGCATAGGCTGGAGGGACCAAGAGACCCAGTACTTC	CASSIGWRDQETQYF
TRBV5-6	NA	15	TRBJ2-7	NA	TGTGCCAGCAGCTTTGACGCACAGGCGACCTACGAGCAGTACTTC	CASSFDAQATYEQYF
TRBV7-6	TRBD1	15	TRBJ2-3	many	TGTGCCAGCAGCTTAATACAGGGGCAGGGAGATACGCAGTATTTT	CASSLIQGQGDTQYF
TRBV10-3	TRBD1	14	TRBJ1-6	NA	TGTGCCATCAGGATAGGACAGGGTCGTTCACCCCTCCACTTT	CAIRIGQGRSPLHF
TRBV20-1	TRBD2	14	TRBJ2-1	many	TGCAGTGCTAGGGCTAGCGGGTTTTACAATGAGCAGTTCTTC	CSARASGFYNEQFF
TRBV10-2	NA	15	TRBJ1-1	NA	TGCGCCAGCAGTGACCCACTAGGGGGGCGGACTGAAGCTTTCTTT	CASSDPLGGRTEAFF
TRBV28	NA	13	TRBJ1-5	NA	TGTGCCAGCCAGGGGTATAGCAATCAGCCCCAGCATTTT	CASQGYSNQPQHF
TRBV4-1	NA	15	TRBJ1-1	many	TGCGCCAGCAGCCAAGATTTCGTTGGGAGGACTGAAGCTTTCTTT	CASSQDFVGRTEAFF
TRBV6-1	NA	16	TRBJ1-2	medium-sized	TGTGCCACCGCTGTTGGGGTCGATGGTAGGGCGCATGGCTACACCTTC	CATAVGVDGRAHGYTF
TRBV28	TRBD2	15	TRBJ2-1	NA	TGTGCCAGCAGCTCCGGTAGCGGGGGTAACAATGAGCAGTTCTTC	CASSSGSGGNNEQFF
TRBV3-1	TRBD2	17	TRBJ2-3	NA	TGTGCCAGCAGCCAAGGTATCCTAGCGGGAGCGGTAGATACGCAGTATTTT	CASSQGILAGAVDTQYF
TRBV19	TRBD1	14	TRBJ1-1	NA	TGTGCCAGTAGTGGCACAGGGGGGAACACTGAAGCTTTCTTT	CASSGTGGNTEAFF
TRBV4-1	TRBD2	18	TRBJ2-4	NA	TGCGCCAGCAGCCAAGTAGCGGGAGGGTCGATAGCCAAAAACATTCAGTACTTC	CASSQVAGGSIAKNIQYF
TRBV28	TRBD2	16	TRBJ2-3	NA	TGTGCCAGCAGTTCCGTACTAGCGGGAGGGCTGGATACGCAGTATTTT	CASSSVLAGGLDTQYF
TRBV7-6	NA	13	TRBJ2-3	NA	TGTGCCAGCAGTTCCGACTTATCTGATACGCAGTATTTT	CASSSDLSDTQYF
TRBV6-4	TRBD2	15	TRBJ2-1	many	TGTGCCAGCAGTGGTCTAGCGGGAGGGCCGAATGAGCAGTTCTTC	CASSGLAGGPNEQFF
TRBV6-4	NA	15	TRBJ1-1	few	TGTGCCAGCAAAACCTTTTCGACAGAACGAACTGAAGCTTTCTTT	CASKTFSTERTEAFF
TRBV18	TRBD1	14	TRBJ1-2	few	TGTGCCAGCTCACCACAACAGGGGTCCTATGGCTACACCTTC	CASSPQQGSYGYTF
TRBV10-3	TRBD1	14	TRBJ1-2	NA	TGTGCCATCAGTGGGCAGGGGGATAACTATGGCTACACCTTC	CAISGQGDNYGYTF
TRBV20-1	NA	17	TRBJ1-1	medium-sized	TGCAGTGCTAGAGAGGGGAGAACAGGGACAATGAACACTGAAGCTTTCTTT	CSAREGRTGTMNTEAFF
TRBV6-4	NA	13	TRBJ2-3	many	TGTGCCAGCAGTGACGGACTCACAGATACGCAGTATTTT	CASSDGLTDTQYF
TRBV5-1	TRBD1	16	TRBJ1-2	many	TGCGCCAGCAGCTTACAGTCAGGGGGTAATTCGTATGGCTACACCTTC	CASSLQSGGNSYGYTF
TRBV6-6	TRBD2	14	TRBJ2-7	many	TGTGCCAGCAGTTACCGGGGGGGAACCTACGAGCAGTACTTC	CASSYRGGTYEQYF
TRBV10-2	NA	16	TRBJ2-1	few	TGCGCCAGCAGTCTCCCTGGTTGGCAGACCTACAATGAGCAGTTCTTC	CASSLPGWQTYNEQFF
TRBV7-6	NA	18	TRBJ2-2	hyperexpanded	TGTGCCAGCAGCTTACGATCCCCGGGGGAAGACGTGTCCGGGGAGCTGTTTTTT	CASSLRSPGEDVSGELFF
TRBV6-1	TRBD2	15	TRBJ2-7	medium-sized	TGTGCCAGCAGTCCCGGACTAGCCGATACTAACGGGCAGTACTTC	CASSPGLADTNGQYF